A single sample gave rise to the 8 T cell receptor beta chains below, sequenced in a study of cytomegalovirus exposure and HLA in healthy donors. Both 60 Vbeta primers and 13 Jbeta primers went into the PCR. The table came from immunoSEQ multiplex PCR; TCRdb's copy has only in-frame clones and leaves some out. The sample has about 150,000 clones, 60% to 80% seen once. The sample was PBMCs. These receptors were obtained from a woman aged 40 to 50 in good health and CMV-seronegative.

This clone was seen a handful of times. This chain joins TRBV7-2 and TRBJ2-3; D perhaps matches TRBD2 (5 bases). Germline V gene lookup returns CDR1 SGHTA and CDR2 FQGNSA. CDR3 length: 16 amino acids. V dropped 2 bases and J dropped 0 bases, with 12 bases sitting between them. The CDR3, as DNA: TGTGCCAGCAGCTTAAATTTGTGGGAGAGCACAGATACGCAGTATTTT. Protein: CASSLNLWESTDTQYF.

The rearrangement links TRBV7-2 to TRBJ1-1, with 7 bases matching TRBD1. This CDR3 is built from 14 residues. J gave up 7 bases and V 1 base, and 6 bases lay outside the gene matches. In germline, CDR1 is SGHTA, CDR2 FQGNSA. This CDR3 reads CASSLEGRGIEAFF. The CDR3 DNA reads TGTGCCAGCAGCTTAGAGGGCAGGGGGATTGAAGCTTTCTTT.

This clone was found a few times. CDR3 region: CASSPFSGEYGYTF. In DNA form, the CDR3 reads TGTGCCAGCAGCCCCTTCTCAGGGGAGTATGGCTACACCTTC. The genes are TRBV7-3 and TRBJ1-2, with D perhaps TRBD1 (6 bases). The length of the CDR3 is 14 residues. The ends were cut back, 5 bases at V and 5 bases at J, with 15 bases in the middle. Germline lookup yields CDR1 SGHTA and CDR2 FQGTGA.

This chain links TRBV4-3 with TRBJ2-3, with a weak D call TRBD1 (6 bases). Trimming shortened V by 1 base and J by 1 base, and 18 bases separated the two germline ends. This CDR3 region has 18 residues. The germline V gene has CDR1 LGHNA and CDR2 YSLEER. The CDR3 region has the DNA TGCGCCAGCAGCCAAGTCATCCGGGACAACACCGGCACAGATACGCAGTATTTT. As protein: CASSQVIRDNTGTDTQYF.

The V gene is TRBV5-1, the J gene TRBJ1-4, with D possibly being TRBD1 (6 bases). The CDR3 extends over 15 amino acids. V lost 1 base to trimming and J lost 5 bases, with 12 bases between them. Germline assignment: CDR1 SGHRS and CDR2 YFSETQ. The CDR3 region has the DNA TGCGCCAGCAGCTTGCTTCAGGGGACGAATGAAAAACTGTTTTTT. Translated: CASSLLQGTNEKLFF.

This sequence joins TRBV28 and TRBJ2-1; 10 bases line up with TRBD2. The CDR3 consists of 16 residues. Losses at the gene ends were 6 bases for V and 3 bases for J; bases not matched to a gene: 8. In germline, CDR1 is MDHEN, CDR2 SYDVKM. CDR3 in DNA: TGTGCCAGCAGGCGAGCGGGAGGGTTCTTCTACAATGAGCAGTTCTTC. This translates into CASRRAGGFFYNEQFF. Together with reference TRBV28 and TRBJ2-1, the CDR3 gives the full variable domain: DVKVTQSSRYLVKRTGEKVFLECVQDMDHENMFWYRQDPGLGLRLIYFSYDVKMKEKGDIPEGYSVSREKKERFSLILESASTNQTSMYLCASRRAGGFFYNEQFFGPGTRLTVL.

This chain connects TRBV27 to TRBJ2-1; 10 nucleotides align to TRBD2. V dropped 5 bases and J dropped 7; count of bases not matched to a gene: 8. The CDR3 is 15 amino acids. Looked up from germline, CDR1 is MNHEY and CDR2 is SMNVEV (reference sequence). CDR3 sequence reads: CASSGASGSWNEQFF. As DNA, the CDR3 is TGTGCCAGCAGTGGGGCTAGCGGGAGTTGGAATGAGCAGTTCTTC.

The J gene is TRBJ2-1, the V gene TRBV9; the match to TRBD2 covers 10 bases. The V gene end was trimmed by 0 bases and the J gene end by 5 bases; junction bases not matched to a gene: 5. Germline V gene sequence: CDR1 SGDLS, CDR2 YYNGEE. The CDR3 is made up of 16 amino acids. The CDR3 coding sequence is TGTGCCAGCAGCGTAGGGGGGCTAGCGGGGGACAATGAGCAGTTCTTC. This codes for CASSVGGLAGDNEQFF.